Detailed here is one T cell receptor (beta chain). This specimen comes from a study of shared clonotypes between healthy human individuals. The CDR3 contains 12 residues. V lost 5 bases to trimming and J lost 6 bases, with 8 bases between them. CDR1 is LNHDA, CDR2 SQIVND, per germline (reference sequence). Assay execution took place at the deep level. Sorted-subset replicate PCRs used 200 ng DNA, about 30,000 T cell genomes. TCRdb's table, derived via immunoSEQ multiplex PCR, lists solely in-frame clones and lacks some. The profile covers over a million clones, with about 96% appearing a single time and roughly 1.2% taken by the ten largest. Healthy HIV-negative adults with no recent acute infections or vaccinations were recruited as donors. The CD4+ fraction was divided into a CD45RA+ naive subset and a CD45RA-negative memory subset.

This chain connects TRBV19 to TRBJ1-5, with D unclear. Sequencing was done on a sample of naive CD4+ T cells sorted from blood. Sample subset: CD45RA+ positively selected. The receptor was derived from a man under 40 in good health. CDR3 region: CASSGLGQPQHF. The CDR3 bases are TGTGCCAGTAGTGGTCTAGGTCAGCCCCAGCATTTT.